The 21 T cell receptor beta chains given below trace back to one sample, sequenced in a study of shared clonotypes between healthy human individuals. Only in-frame clones appear in the TCRdb table, and some are missing; sequencing was by immunoSEQ multiplex PCR. The table has some 2,100,000 clones, roughly 95% seen once. The sequenced material came from naive CD4+ T cells sorted from blood. Subset noted: CD45RA+ positively selected. The receptor set was obtained from a man aged 18 to 29 in good health.

This chain joins TRBV5-1 and TRBJ2-7; TRBD2 aligns across 9 bases. The ends lost 4 bases at V and 2 bases at J; junction bases unmatched: 4. The CDR3 is 14 residues long. The germline V gene has CDR1 SGHRS and CDR2 YFSETQ. The chain's CDR3 is CASSTRTSAYEQYF. Written as DNA, the CDR3 is TGCGCCAGCAGCACACGGACTAGCGCCTACGAGCAGTACTTC.

This clone has just one count. This CDR3 is also generated by other DNA sequences in the sample. The chain carries TRBV5-1 and TRBJ2-3, with no clear D. Trimming removed 0 bases at V and 2 bases at J, with 7 bases between. Germline V lookup: CDR1 SGHRS, CDR2 YFSETQ. CDR3 length: 14 amino acids. This chain's CDR3 is CASSLGTITDTQYF. CDR3 DNA sequence: TGCGCCAGCAGCTTGGGAACTATCACAGATACGCAGTATTTT.

The chain uses TRBV5-6 and TRBJ2-1; TRBD1 or TRBD2 may be the D gene (5 bases each). CDR3 size: 13 residues. Trimming removed 1 base at V and 4 bases at J, with 6 bases between. CDR1 and CDR2 from the germline V gene are SGHDT and YYEEEE. The DNA of the CDR3 is TGTGCCAGCAGCTTGTGGGGGTACAATGAGCAGTTCTTC. It codes for CASSLWGYNEQFF.

Comments on this clone: The identical CDR3 is also encoded by other nucleotide sequences in the sample. This sequence joins TRBV5-1 and TRBJ2-1; D is possibly TRBD2 (6 bases). V dropped 0 bases and J dropped 4 bases, with 11 bases sitting between them. The CDR3 runs 15 residues. Germline CDR1 is SGHRS and CDR2 is YFSETQ. CDR3 loop: CASSLALAVYNEQFF. The CDR3 coding sequence is TGCGCCAGCAGCTTGGCCTTAGCGGTGTACAATGAGCAGTTCTTC.

To note about this clone: Other DNA sequences from this sample encode an identical CDR3 as well. This rearrangement joins TRBV5-1 to TRBJ1-1, with D hard to call. With 4 bases removed from V and 2 bases from J, the gap between germline ends came to 12 bases. This CDR3 spans 14 amino acids. In germline, CDR1 is SGHRS, CDR2 YFSETQ. This CDR3 is CASSPSPGNTEAFF. CDR3 DNA sequence: TGCGCCAGCAGCCCATCTCCAGGAAACACTGAAGCTTTCTTT.

The CDR3 DNA reads TGTGCCAGCAGCCCCTCATTGCGAAGCTCTGGAAACACCATATATTTT. Translated, it gives CASSPSLRSSGNTIYF. This chain uses TRBV14 with TRBJ1-3; D uncertain. V shed 4 bases and J shed 0 bases, with 13 bases lying between them. The germline CDR1 and CDR2 sequences are SGHDN and FVKESK. The CDR3 loop spans 16 amino acids.

This chain uses TRBV4-1 with TRBJ2-1, with D tentatively TRBD1 or TRBD2 (7 bases each). The V end lost 6 bases, the J end lost 4 bases, and 22 bases lay between the germline ends. Germline values: CDR1 MGHRA, CDR2 YSYEKL. The CDR3 length is 17 residues. The CDR3 loop is CASRKGRGQDIYNEQFF. The CDR3 nucleotides are TGCGCCAGCAGAAAGGGGAGGGGGCAGGATATTTACAATGAGCAGTTCTTC.

The chain recombines TRBV5-1 with TRBJ1-6, with a tentative D call TRBD1 (5 bases). Germline V gives CDR1 SGHRS, CDR2 YFSETQ. The V end lost 4 bases, the J end lost 8 bases, and 16 bases lay between the germline ends. This CDR3 region has 15 residues. The CDR3 spells CASSAWGVKDSPLHF. CDR3 sequence (DNA): TGCGCCAGCAGCGCCTGGGGGGTGAAGGATTCACCCCTCCACTTT.

The chain joins TRBV11-3 to TRBJ1-2; maybe TRBD1 (6 bases). Trimming stripped 4 bases from V and 2 bases from J, with 17 bases between. This CDR3 has 16 residues. Germline V gives CDR1 SGHNT, CDR2 YENEEA. DNA for the CDR3: TGTGCCAGCAGCTCCCTGAAACAGGGTCTCAACTATGGCTACACCTTC. The encoded protein is CASSSLKQGLNYGYTF.

The V call is TRBV5-1, the J call TRBJ2-7; 16 bases are a match to TRBD2. Losses at the gene ends were 4 bases for V and 3 bases for J; bases not matched to a gene: 7. Germline values: CDR1 SGHRS, CDR2 YFSETQ. The CDR3 sequence is 17 residues long. CDR3 sequence reads: CASSQGLAGGLGYEQYF. The DNA of the CDR3 is TGCGCCAGCAGCCAGGGACTAGCGGGAGGGCTGGGCTACGAGCAGTACTTC.

The chain combines TRBV30 with TRBJ1-5; 7 nucleotides line up with TRBD1. Germline-derived CDR1 and CDR2 are GTSNPN and SVGIG (reference sequence). The J segment lost 7 bases and the V segment lost 2 bases, leaving 8 bases of the junction unmatched. The CDR3 loop spans 14 amino acids. The CDR3 is CAWSLGGGGQPQHF. For the CDR3, the DNA is TGTGCCTGGAGTTTGGGAGGGGGCGGGCAGCCCCAGCATTTT.

This clone was observed a single time. V is TRBV7-8 and J is TRBJ2-2; D not certain. CDR3 length equals 15 residues. Germline values: CDR1 SGHVS, CDR2 FQNEAQ. With 2 bases removed from V and 0 bases from J, the gap between germline ends came to 7 bases. The CDR3 loop reads CASSLTEANTGELFF. DNA of the CDR3: TGTGCCAGCAGCTTAACAGAGGCGAACACCGGGGAGCTGTTTTTT.

The rearrangement links TRBV19 to TRBJ2-7; unclear D gene. The germline V gene has CDR1 LNHDA and CDR2 SQIVND (reference sequence). There are 14 residues in the CDR3. Between the trimmed V and J ends, which lost 0 bases and 3 bases, there was a span of 9 bases. DNA of the CDR3: TGTGCCAGTAGTATAGATTCGGGCGTCTACGAGCAGTACTTC. Its translation: CASSIDSGVYEQYF.

The V call is TRBV10-3, the J call TRBJ2-7; TRBD1 matches 7 bases. In germline, CDR1 is ENHRY, CDR2 SYGVKD. CDR3 length: 13 residues. J was trimmed by 5 bases and V by 6 bases; bases with no gene match: 7. The CDR3 loop reads CAISTDRPHEQYF. The CDR3 DNA is TGTGCCATCAGCACGGACAGGCCCCACGAGCAGTACTTC.

The rearrangement joins TRBV5-6 to TRBJ2-7; D call uncertain. V was pared by 0 bases and J by 3 bases, with 10 bases between. CDR1 and CDR2 (germline): SGHDT, YYEEEE. This CDR3 contains 14 residues. CDR3 region: CASSLGSQLYEQYF. In DNA form, the CDR3 reads TGTGCCAGCAGCTTGGGGTCCCAGCTCTACGAGCAGTACTTC.

This chain joins TRBV7-2 and TRBJ1-1; D is ambiguous. CDR1 and CDR2 (germline): SGHTA, FQGNSA. Trimming took 4 bases from V and 3 from J, leaving 6 bases between them. The CDR3 totals 12 residues. This CDR3 reads CASSSSHTEAFF. The CDR3 nucleotides are TGTGCCAGCAGCTCCAGTCACACTGAAGCTTTCTTT.

The chain employs TRBV2 and TRBJ2-7, with D perhaps TRBD1 (6 bases). Trimming pared 8 bases from V and 2 bases from J, leaving 19 bases between. This CDR3 has 15 amino acids. Germline CDR1 is SNHLY and CDR2 is FYNNEI. The DNA for the CDR3 is TGTGCCAGCTCCCTGGGAAGGGACAAGACCTACGAGCAGTACTTC. Translated: CASSLGRDKTYEQYF.

This clone has more than one count but fewer than ten. The V and J genes are TRBV30 and TRBJ1-2; D perhaps matches TRBD1 (6 bases). This CDR3 contains 14 residues. Germline V gene sequence: CDR1 GTSNPN, CDR2 SVGIG (reference sequence). With 2 bases removed from V and 8 bases from J, the gap between germline ends came to 18 bases. In DNA, the CDR3 is TGTGCCTGGAGTAGAAAACAGGGCGGGGGAGGCTACACCTTC. This encodes CAWSRKQGGGGYTF.

This sequence joins TRBV19 and TRBJ1-1; D is possibly TRBD1 (5 bases). The CDR3 has 14 amino acids. With 5 bases removed from V and 4 bases from J, the gap between germline ends came to 14 bases. Germline V gives CDR1 LNHDA, CDR2 SQIVND (reference sequence). CDR3 region: CASSPRTFITEAFF. The CDR3 DNA is TGTGCCAGTAGTCCCCGGACATTCATCACTGAAGCTTTCTTT.

This chain connects TRBV5-1 to TRBJ1-2, with 7 bases fitting TRBD1. CDR1 SGHRS and CDR2 YFSETQ come from the germline V gene. The CDR3 has 15 amino acids. J lost 0 bases, V lost 2 bases, and 4 bases had no gene match. The CDR3 nucleotides are TGCGCCAGCAGCTTAAGGACAGGAGCTAACTATGGCTACACCTTC. Its protein product is CASSLRTGANYGYTF.

This clone was counted a single time. The rearrangement uses TRBV10-1 and TRBJ2-1, with D unclear. V shed 2 bases and J shed 9 bases, with 17 bases lying between them. Germline V gene sequence: CDR1 WNHNN, CDR2 SYGVQD (reference sequence). CDR3 length: 15 residues. The CDR3 DNA reads as TGCGCCAGCAGTGAGAATCTAGGAAGAGCGATTGAGCAGTTCTTC. As protein: CASSENLGRAIEQFF.